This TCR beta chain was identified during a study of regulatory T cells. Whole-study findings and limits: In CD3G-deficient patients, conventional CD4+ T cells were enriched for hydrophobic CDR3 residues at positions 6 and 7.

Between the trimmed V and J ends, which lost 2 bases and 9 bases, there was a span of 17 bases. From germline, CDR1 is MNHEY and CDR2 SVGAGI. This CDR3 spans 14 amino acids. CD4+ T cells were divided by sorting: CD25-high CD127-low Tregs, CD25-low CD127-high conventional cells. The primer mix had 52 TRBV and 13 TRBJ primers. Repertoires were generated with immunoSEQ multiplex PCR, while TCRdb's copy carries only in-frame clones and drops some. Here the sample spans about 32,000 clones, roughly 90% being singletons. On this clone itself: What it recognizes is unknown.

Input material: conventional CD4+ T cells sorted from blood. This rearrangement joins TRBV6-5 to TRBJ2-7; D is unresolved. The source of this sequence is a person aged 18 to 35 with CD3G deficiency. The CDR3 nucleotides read TGTGCCAGCAGTTACGAAGCCCGGCCTCTTCTGCAGTACTTC. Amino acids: CASSYEARPLLQYF.